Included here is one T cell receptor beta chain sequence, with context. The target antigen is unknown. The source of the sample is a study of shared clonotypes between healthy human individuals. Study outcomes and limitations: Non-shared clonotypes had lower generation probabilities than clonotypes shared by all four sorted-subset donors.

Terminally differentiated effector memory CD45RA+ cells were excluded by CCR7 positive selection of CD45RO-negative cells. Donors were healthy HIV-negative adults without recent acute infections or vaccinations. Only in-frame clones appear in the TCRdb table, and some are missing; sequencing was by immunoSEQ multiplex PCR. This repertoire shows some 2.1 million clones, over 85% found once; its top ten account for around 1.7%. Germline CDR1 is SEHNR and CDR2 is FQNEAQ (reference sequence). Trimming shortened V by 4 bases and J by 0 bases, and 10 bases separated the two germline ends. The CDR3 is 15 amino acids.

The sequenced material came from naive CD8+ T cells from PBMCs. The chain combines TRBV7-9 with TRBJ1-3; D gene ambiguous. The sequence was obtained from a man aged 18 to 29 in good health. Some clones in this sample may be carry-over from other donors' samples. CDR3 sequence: CASSSVAVSGNTIYF. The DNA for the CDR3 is TGTGCCAGCAGCTCAGTGGCAGTCTCTGGAAACACCATATATTTT.